This T cell receptor (beta chain) was recorded in a study of shared clonotypes between healthy human individuals. On the study more broadly: Donors consisted of two women and a few men between 18 and 49.

The J segment lost 6 bases and the V segment lost 2 bases, leaving 2 bases of the junction unmatched. The CDR3 is 14 amino acids. The germline gives CDR1 MNHEY, CDR2 SMNVEV (reference sequence). With respect to this clone: What it binds is not known.

Positive CCR7 selection of CD45RO-negative cells yielded the naive CD8 cells, and terminally differentiated effector memory CD45RA+ cells were excluded. Findings and caveats of the study: Clonotypes not shared had lower generation probabilities than those common to all four donors.

Assay used: immunoSEQ multiplex PCR; TCRdb lists only in-frame clones, some missing. In the table there are hundreds of thousands of clones, approximately 95% of which are singletons. The sequencing sample was made of naive CD8+ T cells sorted from blood. The chain uses TRBV27 and TRBJ2-3; 10 nucleotides align to TRBD2. This TCR was sampled from a woman aged 25 to 39 in good health. The CDR3, as DNA: TGTGCCAGCAGTTTAGAGGGACTAGCGGATACGCAGTATTTT. It yields the protein CASSLEGLADTQYF.